The rows below give T cell receptor beta chains drawn from one sample of a study of blood T cell repertoires in COVID-19. This table comes from immunoSEQ multiplex PCR, and its TCRdb copy is limited to in-frame clones, with some not included. The profile shows fewer than 350,000 clones, approximately 84% of them singletons. Specimen: peripheral blood. The receptors were gathered from a woman in her 30s who had recovered from COVID-19. The CDR3 runs from the conserved cysteine through the conserved F or W. D genes are given only for firm matches. Clone size appears in some rows only: once, few, many, or a class for an expanded clone.

size | J | D | V | length | CDR3 | DNA
NA | TRBJ1-6 | NA | TRBV19 | 14 | CASRDSTFAEPLHF | TGTGCCAGTAGAGACAGCACGTTTGCGGAACCCCTCCACTTT
NA | TRBJ1-4 | NA | TRBV6-4 | 14 | CASSEYRNNEKLFF | TGTGCCAGCAGTGAATACAGAAATAATGAAAAACTGTTTTTT
NA | TRBJ2-6 | NA | TRBV15 | 19 | CATSRGDGGSWRGANVLTF | TGTGCCACCAGCAGAGGTGACGGGGGTTCTTGGCGTGGGGCCAACGTCCTGACTTTC
few | TRBJ1-1 | NA | TRBV5-4 | 15 | CASSSPHEGSIAAFF | TGTGCCAGCAGCTCACCGCACGAGGGAAGCATTGCAGCTTTCTTT
NA | TRBJ1-2 | NA | TRBV19 | 15 | CASTRGSRSNYGYTF | TGTGCCAGTACGAGGGGGTCGAGGAGTAACTATGGCTACACCTTC
NA | TRBJ1-1 | NA | TRBV27 | 14 | CASSLGARYTEAFF | TGTGCCAGCAGTTTAGGGGCACGGTACACTGAAGCTTTCTTT
NA | TRBJ2-5 | NA | TRBV15 | 14 | CATSREDSQETQYF | TGTGCCACCAGCAGAGAGGACAGCCAAGAGACCCAGTACTTC
NA | TRBJ2-2 | NA | TRBV5-1 | 16 | CASSPDRYANTGELFF | TGCGCCAGCAGCCCCGACAGGTACGCGAACACCGGGGAGCTGTTTTTT
NA | TRBJ2-2 | TRBD1 | TRBV7-8 | 14 | CANSLEGASGELFF | TGTGCCAACTCCCTAGAGGGGGCGTCCGGGGAGCTGTTTTTT
NA | TRBJ1-4 | NA | TRBV5-6 | 16 | CASSEIQELGEEKLFF | TGTGCCAGCAGCGAGATCCAAGAGCTGGGCGAGGAAAAACTGTTTTTT
NA | TRBJ2-1 | NA | TRBV25-1 | 14 | CASSDYRWDNEQFF | TGTGCCAGCAGTGACTACAGGTGGGACAATGAGCAGTTCTTC
NA | TRBJ2-7 | TRBD2 | TRBV6-1 | 15 | CASSEMTSGSYEQYF | TGTGCCAGCAGTGAAATGACTAGCGGCTCCTACGAGCAGTACTTC
NA | TRBJ2-7 | NA | TRBV28 | 12 | CASSSGLYEQYF | TGTGCCAGCAGTTCAGGGTTATACGAGCAGTACTTC
NA | TRBJ1-3 | NA | TRBV9 | 16 | CASSVGQAGSGNTIYF | TGTGCCAGCAGCGTAGGCCAGGCGGGCTCTGGAAACACCATATATTTT
NA | TRBJ1-3 | NA | TRBV5-1 | 16 | CASSLSQGITGNTIYF | TGCGCCAGCAGCTTGTCCCAGGGGATCACTGGAAACACCATATATTTT
many | TRBJ1-5 | TRBD1 | TRBV2 | 14 | CASRGDSQNQPQHF | TGTGCCAGCAGGGGGGACAGCCAGAATCAGCCCCAGCATTTT
NA | TRBJ1-3 | NA | TRBV5-1 | 15 | CASSRSAARGGTIYF | TGCGCCAGCAGCCGATCTGCGGCGAGGGGGGGGACCATATATTTT
NA | TRBJ2-5 | NA | TRBV27 | 16 | CASSPRRQTRQETQYF | TGTGCCAGCAGTCCTCGCAGACAGACCCGTCAAGAGACCCAGTACTTC
NA | TRBJ2-6 | NA | TRBV29-1 | 15 | CSVVDPEEGANVLTF | TGCAGCGTAGTGGACCCGGAGGAGGGGGCCAACGTCCTGACTTTC
NA | TRBJ1-1 | TRBD1 | TRBV4-1 | 15 | CASSPTTGRSTEAFF | TGCGCCAGCAGCCCCACGACAGGGAGGAGCACTGAAGCTTTCTTT
NA | TRBJ2-7 | NA | TRBV12-3/TRBV12-4 | 12 | CASSSPVYEQYF | TGTGCCAGCAGTTCCCCCGTATACGAGCAGTACTTC
NA | TRBJ2-5 | NA | TRBV10-3 | 15 | CAISESSAGKETQYF | TGTGCCATCAGTGAGTCAAGTGCAGGGAAAGAGACCCAGTACTTC
NA | TRBJ2-7 | NA | TRBV19 | 11 | CASTNRDEQYF | TGTGCCAGTACCAACAGGGACGAGCAGTACTTC
NA | TRBJ2-1 | NA | TRBV3-1/TRBV3-2 | 13 | CASSQADSNEQFF | TGTGCCAGCAGCCAAGCGGACAGCAATGAGCAGTTCTTC
NA | TRBJ1-5 | TRBD1 | TRBV7-9 | 15 | CASSYSDRVNQPQHF | TGTGCCAGCAGCTACTCCGACAGGGTGAATCAGCCCCAGCATTTT
NA | TRBJ2-7 | TRBD2 | TRBV27 | 14 | CASRIAGWSYEQYF | TGTGCCAGCCGGATAGCGGGGTGGTCCTACGAGCAGTACTTC
NA | TRBJ1-3 | NA | TRBV29-1 | 13 | CSVEAGSGNTIYF | TGCAGCGTTGAGGCAGGCTCTGGAAACACCATATATTTT
NA | TRBJ2-7 | TRBD2 | TRBV7-9 | 14 | CASSLSGETYEQYF | TGTGCCAGCAGCCTTAGCGGGGAAACCTACGAGCAGTACTTC
NA | TRBJ2-5 | NA | TRBV5-1 | 16 | CASSLASGGPQKTQYF | TGCGCCAGCAGCTTGGCTTCCGGGGGACCGCAGAAGACCCAGTACTTC
NA | TRBJ2-1 | NA | TRBV5-5 | 15 | CASSLGAPIYNEQFF | TGTGCCAGCAGCTTGGGGGCACCGATCTACAATGAGCAGTTCTTC
NA | TRBJ2-7 | TRBD2 | TRBV3-1/TRBV3-2 | 15 | CASSQETSGTREQYF | TGTGCCAGCAGCCAAGAGACTAGCGGGACAAGGGAGCAGTACTTC
NA | TRBJ2-1 | NA | TRBV7-2 | 12 | CASSLLYNEQFF | TGTGCCAGCAGCCTCCTCTACAATGAGCAGTTCTTC
NA | TRBJ2-6 | NA | TRBV28 | 17 | CASTTGWSQPGANVLTF | TGTGCCAGCACCACTGGGTGGAGCCAACCTGGGGCCAACGTCCTGACTTTC
NA | TRBJ2-1 | TRBD2 | TRBV29-1 | 13 | CSVRSGSLNEQFF | TGCAGCGTTAGGAGCGGGAGTCTCAATGAGCAGTTCTTC
NA | TRBJ2-7 | NA | TRBV7-3 | 16 | CASSLKQALLPREQYF | TGTGCCAGCAGCTTAAAACAGGCCCTTCTCCCGCGCGAGCAGTACTTC
NA | TRBJ2-1 | TRBD2 | TRBV7-9 | 14 | CASSFAGGPNEQFF | TGTGCCAGCAGCTTCGCGGGGGGCCCCAATGAGCAGTTCTTC
NA | TRBJ2-7 | NA | TRBV5-1 | 15 | CASSFQAGKNYEQYF | TGCGCCAGCAGCTTCCAGGCAGGGAAAAACTACGAGCAGTACTTC
NA | TRBJ2-7 | NA | TRBV28 | 14 | CASTSRVRSYEQYF | TGTGCCAGCACCTCGCGGGTCCGCTCCTACGAGCAGTACTTC
NA | TRBJ1-1 | TRBD1 | TRBV30 | 14 | CAWRAGGWGTEAFF | TGTGCCTGGAGGGCAGGGGGCTGGGGTACTGAAGCTTTCTTT